The 15 T cell receptor beta chains reported below all come from one sample, sequenced in a study of T cell responses to AZD1222 COVID-19 vaccine. Produced via immunoSEQ multiplex PCR; TCRdb's table is partial and in-frame only. The sample lists 70,000 to 95,000 clones, 70% to 90% occurring once. Sequences were derived from peripheral blood, sampled 28 days after the second AZD1222 dose. The receptors were sampled from an adult who received the AZD1222 COVID-19 vaccine.

This chain uses TRBV30 with TRBJ2-7; 8 bases align to TRBD2. Germline CDR1 reads GTSNPN; CDR2 reads SVGIG (reference sequence). The junction had 4 bases not matched to a gene; V was cut back by 6 bases and J by 3 bases. The CDR3 length is 12 residues. CDR3 sequence: CACRGGFYEQYF. CDR3 nucleotides: TGTGCCTGCCGGGGGGGGTTCTACGAGCAGTACTTC.

Remarks on this clone: Other DNA variants within this sample encode the same CDR3. This chain uses TRBV27 with TRBJ2-7; unclear D gene. CDR1 and CDR2 (germline): MNHEY, SMNVEV (reference sequence). This CDR3 spans 11 amino acids. V was cut by 2 bases and J by 4 bases, with 3 bases left in between. CDR3 in amino acids: CASSLGYEQYF. For the CDR3, the DNA is TGTGCCAGCAGTTTAGGGTACGAGCAGTACTTC.

The chain recombines TRBV29-1 with TRBJ1-5, with D perhaps TRBD1 (5 bases). The CDR3 loop spans 12 amino acids. Per germline, CDR1 SQVTM and CDR2 ANQGSEA. The DNA for the CDR3 is TGCAGTATAGGACCGGGGGATCAGCCCCAGCATTTT. It translates to CSIGPGDQPQHF.

This chain links TRBV7-7 with TRBJ2-7; D is perhaps TRBD2 (6 bases). The germline V gene has CDR1 SSHAT and CDR2 FNYEAQ (reference sequence). V was shortened by 5 bases and J by 6 bases, with 14 bases between the two germline ends. CDR3 size: 13 residues. CDR3 sequence (DNA): TGTGCCAGCAGCAGCCGACTAGAAGGCGAGCAGTACTTC. Translation gives CASSSRLEGEQYF.

This clone was detected only a few times. The chain employs TRBV6-4 and TRBJ2-1; D gene ambiguous. The CDR3 loop spans 14 amino acids. With 3 bases removed from V and 1 base from J, the gap between germline ends came to 7 bases. Germline loops: CDR1 MRHNA, CDR2 SNTAGT. In nucleotides, the CDR3 is TGTGCCAGCAGTGAGGACGGATCCTACAATGAGCAGTTCTTC. It translates to CASSEDGSYNEQFF.

J is TRBJ2-7 and V is TRBV5-1; no definite D call. V was cut by 0 bases and J by 7 bases, with 11 bases left in between. The CDR3 consists of 13 residues. In germline, CDR1 is SGHRS, CDR2 YFSETQ. For the CDR3, the DNA is TGCGCCAGCAGCTTGGGTGGGGTATCGGAGCAGTACTTC. This sequence encodes CASSLGGVSEQYF. The whole variable domain, filled in from reference TRBV5-1 and TRBJ2-7, reads KAGVTQTPRYLIKTRGQQVTLSCSPISGHRSVSWYQQTPGQGLQFLFEYFSETQRNKGNFPGRFSGRQFSNSRSEMNVSTLELGDSALYLCASSLGGVSEQYFGPGTRLTVT.

In its sample, this clone was seen once. V usage is TRBV5-1 and J usage is TRBJ2-1, with D tentatively TRBD1 (7 bases). The ends were cut back, 4 bases at V and 12 bases at J, with 23 bases in the middle. Germline CDR1 reads SGHRS; CDR2 reads YFSETQ. The CDR3 spans 15 residues. The CDR3 sequence: CASSPRGTEPTPQFF. As DNA, the CDR3 is TGCGCCAGCAGCCCCCGGGGGACAGAGCCTACTCCGCAGTTCTTC.

The J gene is TRBJ2-7, the V gene TRBV11-2; the match to TRBD1 covers 7 bases. The trim removed 5 bases at V and 4 bases at J, leaving 8 bases unmatched. The germline CDR1 and CDR2 sequences are SGHAT and FQNNGV. The CDR3 spans 14 residues. The DNA for the CDR3 is TGTGCCAGCAGCCAGACTCCGGGACAGTACGAGCAGTACTTC. This codes for CASSQTPGQYEQYF.

In this sample, this clone turned up once. The rearrangement uses TRBV5-4 and TRBJ1-4, with D maybe TRBD1 (5 bases). In germline, CDR1 is SGHNT, CDR2 YYREEE (reference sequence). Trimming stripped 2 bases from V and 7 bases from J, with 12 bases between. The length of the CDR3 is 14 residues. CDR3 sequence (DNA): TGTGCCAGCAGCTTAGGGACTGGGGTTGAAAAACTGTTTTTT. Translated: CASSLGTGVEKLFF.

V gene TRBV10-2 combines with J gene TRBJ2-1; no definite D call. CDR3 length: 12 residues. The germline V gene has CDR1 WSHSY and CDR2 SAAADI. Trimming took off 1 base at V and 4 bases at J, with 2 bases between the two ends. The CDR3 reads CASSEFYNEQFF. As DNA, the CDR3 is TGCGCCAGCAGTGAGTTTTACAATGAGCAGTTCTTC.

This clone was seen just once. This CDR3 is CASSPSPAGTQYF. DNA of the CDR3: TGTGCCAGCAGCCCCAGCCCCGCCGGGACCCAGTACTTC. The gene calls are TRBV12-3 or TRBV12-4 and TRBJ2-5; D unresolved. V gave up 6 bases and J gave up 7 bases, with 15 bases separating them. CDR3 size: 13 residues.

The chain couples TRBV28 to TRBJ1-2, with D tentatively TRBD1 (5 bases). This CDR3 region has 14 residues. The V gene's germline CDR1 is MDHEN and CDR2 SYDVKM. The ends were cut back, 4 bases at V and 2 bases at J, with 11 bases in the middle. Here the CDR3 reads CASSSPGQNYGYTF. In DNA, the CDR3 is TGTGCCAGCAGTTCCCCGGGGCAAAACTATGGCTACACCTTC.

The J gene is TRBJ2-1, the V gene TRBV3-1 (or the pseudogene TRBV3-2); 11 nucleotides line up with TRBD2. This CDR3 has 15 residues. CDR1 and CDR2 from the germline V gene are LGHDT and YNNKEL (reference sequence). J lost 2 bases, V lost 4 bases, and 1 base had no gene match. The CDR3 protein is CASSPSGRTYNEQFF. The CDR3 DNA sequence: TGTGCCAGCAGCCCTAGCGGGAGGACCTACAATGAGCAGTTCTTC.

V and J are TRBV28 and TRBJ2-2; TRBD1 is a possible D gene (7 bases). Germline loops: CDR1 MDHEN, CDR2 SYDVKM. V lost 5 bases to trimming and J lost 4 bases, with 14 bases between them. The CDR3 loop spans 15 amino acids. CDR3 in amino acids: CASSGAQGGTGELFF. In nucleotides, the CDR3 is TGTGCCAGCAGTGGGGCCCAGGGGGGCACCGGGGAGCTGTTTTTT.

The count of this clone is one. The DNA of the CDR3 is TGTGCCAGCAGTTTAAGGGAGGAAGCTTTCTTT. It codes for CASSLREEAFF. The chain has TRBV28 and TRBJ1-1; no clear D gene. Germline V lookup: CDR1 MDHEN, CDR2 SYDVKM. The CDR3 is made up of 11 amino acids. Trimming took 2 bases from V and 8 from J, leaving 6 bases between them.